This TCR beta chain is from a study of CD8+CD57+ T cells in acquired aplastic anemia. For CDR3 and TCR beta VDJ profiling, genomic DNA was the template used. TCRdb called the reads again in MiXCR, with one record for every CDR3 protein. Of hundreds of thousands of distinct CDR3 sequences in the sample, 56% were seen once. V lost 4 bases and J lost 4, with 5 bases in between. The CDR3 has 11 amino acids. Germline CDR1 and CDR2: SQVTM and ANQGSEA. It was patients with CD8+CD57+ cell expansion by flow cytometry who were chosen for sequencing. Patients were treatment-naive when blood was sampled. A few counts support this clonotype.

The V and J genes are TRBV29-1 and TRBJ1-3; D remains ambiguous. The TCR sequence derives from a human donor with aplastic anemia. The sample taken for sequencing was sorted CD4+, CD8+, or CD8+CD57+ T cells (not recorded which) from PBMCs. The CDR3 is CSVGGGNTIYF. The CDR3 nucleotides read TGCAGCGTTGGTGGCGGAAACACCATATATTTT.